The TCR beta chain described here comes from a study of regulatory T cells in long-lasting Graves disease. Overall study findings and caveats: What was studied was peripheral blood only, and not thyroid tissue. Segments TRBV28, TRBJ1-2 and TRBJ2-5 showed preferential usage in persistent disease. Compared with new cases, persistent Graves' patients showed reduced TCR diversity.

CDR3 regions were amplified by Arm-PCR using iRepertoire HTBI primers to build TCR beta libraries. TCRdb passed the multiplex PCR reads through MiXCR, listing each CDR3 protein once. The data show under 450,000 distinct CDR3 sequences, around 23% seen once. Time point of the sample: persistent/refractory GD, antithyroid drugs over 5 years with positive TRAb. Making the TCR library involved RNA that had been extracted from PBMCs. Patients all came to the study from an endocrinology department in Xi'an, China. In its sample, this clonotype was seen many times. As yet, its antigen is unknown. This CDR3 comprises 17 residues. Germline V gene data show CDR1 as MDHEN and CDR2 as SYDVKM. The V and J ends lost 5 bases and 7 bases respectively, with 23 bases between them.

The chain recombines TRBV28 with TRBJ1-4, with D perhaps matching TRBD1 (5 bases). This TCR was sampled from a woman aged 40 to 55 with Graves disease. Sample: peripheral blood mononuclear cells (PBMCs), taken when the disease was refractory, from a patient treated with antithyroid drugs. The CDR3 DNA sequence: TGTGCCAGCAGTCCCGGAGGACACACTCGGCGCGTTGAAAAACTGTTTTTT. Translated, it gives CASSPGGHTRRVEKLFF.